The rows below give T cell receptor beta chains drawn from one sample of a study of T cells in Graves' hyperthyroidism and ophthalmopathy. MiXCR was run by TCRdb on the multiplex PCR reads, yielding one entry per CDR3 protein. The top ten hold about two fifths of the sample, which has roughly 510,000 distinct CDR3 sequences, about 45% seen once. Sequenced: peripheral blood or thyroid tissue (not recorded which). Source of these receptors: an adult woman with Graves' disease, either hyperthyroidism or ophthalmopathy (not recorded which). The CDR3 runs from the conserved cysteine through the conserved F or W. D genes are given only for firm matches. A row's size may be missing; if present it is once, few, many or a size class.

>NA|TRBJ1-4|TRBV20-1|many
CSARVRTNEKLFF
TGCAGTGCTAGGGTCAGAACTAATGAAAAACTGTTTTTT
>TRBD1|TRBJ2-5|TRBV9|once
CASSVDPQGAGETQYF
TGTGCCAGCAGCGTAGACCCTCAGGGGGCAGGCGAGACCCAGTACTTC
>NA|TRBJ2-4|TRBV25-1|NA
CASSEGGYKNIQYF
TGTGCCAGCAGTGAGGGGGGCTACAAAAACATTCAGTACTTC
>TRBD1|TRBJ1-4|TRBV5-5|NA
CASSSLPGGLEKLFF
TGTGCCAGCAGTTCTCTTCCAGGGGGCCTTGAAAAACTGTTTTTT
>NA|TRBJ1-1|TRBV5-1|many
CASSLADMNTEAFF
TGCGCCAGCAGCTTGGCCGATATGAACACTGAAGCTTTCTTT
>NA|TRBJ2-1|TRBV24-1|few
CATSKTNEQFF
TGTGCCACCAGTAAAACCAATGAGCAGTTCTTC
>TRBD1|TRBJ2-5|TRBV20-1|NA
CSARDLPNRGQETQYF
TGCAGTGCTAGAGATCTCCCGAACAGGGGGCAAGAGACCCAGTACTTC
>NA|TRBJ2-5|TRBV10-2|NA
CASSESGGHQETQYF
TGCGCCAGCAGTGAGTCGGGCGGCCACCAAGAGACCCAGTACTTC
>NA|TRBJ1-1|TRBV12-3/TRBV12-4|few
CAETRVLNTEAFF
TGTGCCGAGACTAGGGTTCTGAACACTGAAGCTTTCTTT
>TRBD2|TRBJ2-5|TRBV29-1|few
CSVALARTRQETQYF
TGCAGCGTTGCATTAGCTCGGACTAGGCAAGAGACCCAGTACTTC
>TRBD2|TRBJ2-5|TRBV11-2|many
CASSPFSGSETQYF
TGTGCCAGCAGCCCCTTTAGCGGGAGTGAGACCCAGTACTTC
>TRBD1|TRBJ2-7|TRBV20-1|NA
CSARGTAAYEQYF
TGCAGTGCTAGGGGGACAGCAGCCTACGAGCAGTACTTC
>NA|TRBJ1-2|TRBV12-3/TRBV12-4|few
CASSPSVGGYTF
TGTGCCAGCAGTCCATCGGTGGGCGGCTACACCTTC
>NA|TRBJ2-2|TRBV20-1|many
CSASRTNTGELFF
TGCAGTGCTAGCAGGACGAACACCGGGGAGCTGTTTTTT
>NA|TRBJ1-1|TRBV7-9|many
CASRTLGGNTEAFF
TGTGCCAGCAGGACACTAGGAGGGAACACTGAAGCTTTCTTT
>NA|TRBJ1-2|TRBV9|many
CASSLTLGYGYTF
TGTGCCAGCAGCTTGACACTGGGGTATGGCTACACCTTC
>TRBD1|TRBJ2-6|TRBV12-3/TRBV12-4|NA
CASSSRQGGRLGANVLTF
TGTGCCAGCAGCTCAAGACAGGGCGGTCGGCTTGGGGCCAACGTCCTGACTTTC
>TRBD2|TRBJ2-7|TRBV19|many
CASSPRDTRLAGAYEQYF
TGTGCCAGTAGTCCACGGGACACACGACTAGCGGGAGCCTACGAGCAGTACTTC
>NA|TRBJ1-5|TRBV2|few
CASNREGNQPQHF
TGTGCCAGCAATCGGGAGGGCAATCAGCCCCAGCATTTT
>NA|TRBJ1-6|TRBV20-1|many
CSARDSRKDRSNSPLHF
TGCAGTGCTAGAGATAGTCGTAAAGACAGGAGTAATTCACCCCTCCACTTT
>TRBD1|TRBJ1-2|TRBV20-1|many
CSASLAPQGAEGYTF
TGCAGTGCTAGTCTCGCACCACAGGGGGCTGAGGGCTACACCTTC
>NA|TRBJ2-2|TRBV11-2|few
CASSFRGNIVGGNTGELFF
TGTGCCAGCAGCTTCCGGGGCAATATTGTAGGTGGAAACACCGGGGAGCTGTTTTTT
>TRBD1|TRBJ1-2|TRBV28|many
CASSLGGANNYGYTF
TGTGCCAGCAGCTTAGGGGGCGCCAATAACTATGGCTACACCTTC
>NA|TRBJ1-1|TRBV4-1|many
CASSQEVTPMEAFF
TGCGCCAGCAGCCAAGAAGTAACGCCGATGGAAGCTTTCTTT
>TRBD2|TRBJ2-3|TRBV15|NA
CATSRPVGLAGWTDTQYF
TGTGCCACCAGCAGACCCGTCGGACTAGCGGGATGGACAGATACGCAGTATTTT
>TRBD2|TRBJ2-7|TRBV5-1|few
CASSSLTSDEQYF
TGCGCCAGCAGCTCCCTGACTAGCGACGAGCAGTACTTC
>NA|TRBJ1-3|TRBV20-1|NA
CSARGFRNTIYF
TGCAGTGCTAGAGGTTTTAGGAACACCATATATTTT
>NA|TRBJ2-2|TRBV10-3|NA
CAISETQNTGELFF
TGTGCCATCAGTGAGACACAGAACACCGGGGAGCTGTTTTTT
>NA|TRBJ1-5|TRBV19|many
CASSIMGSGQPQHF
TGTGCCAGTAGTATAATGGGGTCCGGTCAGCCCCAGCATTTT
>NA|TRBJ2-3|TRBV4-3|NA
CASSQRVLADTQYF
TGCGCCAGCAGCCAGAGGGTTCTAGCAGATACGCAGTATTTT
>TRBD1|TRBJ1-2|TRBV29-1|many
CSVGDGTGDGYTF
TGCAGCGTTGGGGATGGGACAGGGGACGGCTACACCTTC
>NA|TRBJ2-2|TRBV12-3/TRBV12-4|NA
CASVYRGELFF
TGTGCCAGCGTGTACAGGGGGGAGCTGTTTTTT
>NA|TRBJ2-5|TRBV12-3/TRBV12-4|NA
CASSLSGYQETQYF
TGTGCCAGCAGTTTGAGCGGGTACCAAGAGACCCAGTACTTC
>TRBD1|TRBJ1-2|TRBV29-1|NA
CSVEGRDRLDYTF
TGCAGCGTTGAAGGGAGGGACAGGCTAGACTACACCTTC
>TRBD1|TRBJ2-7|TRBV10-1|few
CASSESGGAKQYF
TGCGCCAGCAGTGAGTCAGGGGGCGCGAAGCAGTACTTC
>NA|TRBJ2-5|TRBV7-9|once
CASSYPGTPLSETQYF
TGTGCCAGCAGCTACCCCGGGACGCCGTTGTCGGAGACCCAGTACTTC
>TRBD1|TRBJ2-5|TRBV7-9|many
CASSHRKDRGFETQYF
TGTGCCAGCAGCCATCGGAAGGACAGGGGCTTTGAGACCCAGTACTTC
>NA|TRBJ1-2|TRBV6-6|once
CASSYGGRVGYTF
TGTGCCAGCAGTTATGGCGGGAGGGTCGGCTACACCTTC
>NA|TRBJ1-5|TRBV2|many
CASSDGGPQHF
TGTGCCAGCAGTGATGGGGGGCCCCAGCATTTT
>NA|TRBJ1-5|TRBV12-3/TRBV12-4|few
CASSLADYNQPQHF
TGTGCCAGCAGTTTGGCAGACTACAATCAGCCCCAGCATTTT
>NA|TRBJ1-1|TRBV7-8|NA
CASSLDSGWGHTEAFF
TGTGCCAGCAGCCTAGACTCGGGTTGGGGGCACACTGAAGCTTTCTTT